The T cell receptor beta chain described here comes from a study of T cell repertoires in ileal Crohn's disease. Clones were read by immunoSEQ multiplex PCR, and TCRdb kept only the in-frame ones, dropping some. The sample records approximately 27,000 clones, about four fifths being singletons. The CDR3 extends over 15 amino acids. Per germline, CDR1 SGDLS and CDR2 YYNGEE. J was trimmed by 2 bases and V by 3 bases; bases with no gene match: 4. The source is an adult with Crohn's disease. The material sequenced was ileal tissue. This chain joins TRBV9 and TRBJ2-7; the match to TRBD2 covers 11 bases. The CDR3 protein is CASSDGLAGPYEQYF. In nucleotides, the CDR3 is TGTGCCAGCAGCGATGGACTAGCGGGTCCCTACGAGCAGTACTTC.